Listed here are 31 T cell receptor beta chains from one sample, sequenced in a study of blood T cell repertoires in COVID-19. Produced via immunoSEQ multiplex PCR; TCRdb's table is partial and in-frame only. Seen here are 250,000 to 300,000 clones, 84% observed once, and the top ten hold approximately 4.3%. The sample was PBMCs or T cells enriched from blood (not recorded which). The receptors originated from a man in his thirties or forties with acute COVID-19.

The chain links TRBV7-8 to TRBJ1-1, with TRBD1 as a possible D gene (5 bases). V was trimmed by 4 bases and J by 0 bases, leaving 9 bases between them. CDR1 SGHVS and CDR2 FQNEAQ come from the germline V gene. This CDR3 comprises 14 residues. This CDR3 reads CASSSTVLNTEAFF. For the CDR3, the DNA is TGTGCCAGCAGCTCGACAGTTTTGAACACTGAAGCTTTCTTT.

The chain has TRBV5-1 and TRBJ1-1, with a possible D match to TRBD1 (5 bases). This CDR3 has 15 residues. Germline CDR1 reads SGHRS; CDR2 reads YFSETQ. Trimming removed 0 bases from V and 0 bases from J, with 9 bases in between. The CDR3 protein is CASSLAGSMNTEAFF. The CDR3 nucleotides read TGCGCCAGCAGCTTGGCAGGGTCGATGAACACTGAAGCTTTCTTT.

The rearrangement uses TRBV7-9 and TRBJ1-1; no clear D gene. This CDR3 spans 14 amino acids. V gave up 1 base and J gave up 3 bases, with 9 bases separating them. The germline gives CDR1 SEHNR, CDR2 FQNEAQ (reference sequence). As DNA, the CDR3 is TGTGCCAGCAGCTTAGGGGTTGCGGACACTGAAGCTTTCTTT. It is translated as CASSLGVADTEAFF.

V and J are TRBV11-2 and TRBJ2-1, with 8 bases identical to TRBD1. This CDR3 contains 15 residues. The germline V gene has CDR1 SGHAT and CDR2 FQNNGV. V dropped 0 bases and J dropped 4; count of bases not matched to a gene: 2. The CDR3 DNA follows: TGTGCCAGCAGCTTAGAAGGACAGGGATACAATGAGCAGTTCTTC. Translation: CASSLEGQGYNEQFF.

The chain is built from TRBV7-8 and TRBJ1-1, with no clear D. Trimming removed 1 base at V and 8 bases at J, with 11 bases between. The CDR3 totals 13 residues. The germline V gene has CDR1 SGHVS and CDR2 FQNEAQ. DNA of the CDR3: TGTGCCAGCAGCTTAGTCACGGGATACGAAGCTTTCTTT. The encoded protein is CASSLVTGYEAFF.

In nucleotides, the CDR3 is TGTGCCAGCAGTGACACAGGGTTGTCTGGGGCCAACGTCCTGACTTTC. Amino acids: CASSDTGLSGANVLTF. The chain links TRBV6-4 to TRBJ2-6; maybe TRBD1 (6 bases). The CDR3 contains 16 residues. V was shortened by 2 bases and J by 1 base, with 9 bases between the two germline ends. Per germline, CDR1 MRHNA and CDR2 SNTAGT.

CDR3 sequence (DNA): TGTGCCAGCAGCCTATGGGACAGGGACAGCACAGATACGCAGTATTTT. Its protein product is CASSLWDRDSTDTQYF. The chain carries TRBV5-4 and TRBJ2-3; 9 bases fit TRBD1. J lost 0 bases, V lost 4 bases, and 6 bases had no gene match. This CDR3 comprises 16 residues. The germline V gene has CDR1 SGHNT and CDR2 YYREEE (reference sequence).

The chain couples TRBV11-3 to TRBJ1-1; D ambiguous. Germline values: CDR1 SGHNT, CDR2 YENEEA. The germline V and J ends were trimmed by 0 bases and 1 base, with 21 bases remaining between them. The CDR3 is made up of 19 amino acids. The CDR3 sequence is CASSLEGDSYFAENTEAFF. The CDR3 bases are TGTGCCAGCAGCTTAGAAGGTGACTCCTACTTTGCGGAGAACACTGAAGCTTTCTTT.

The rearrangement links TRBV5-6 to TRBJ2-7; a weak D match, TRBD2 (6 bases). Trimming shortened V by 3 bases and J by 7 bases, and 14 bases separated the two germline ends. Germline CDR1 reads SGHDT; CDR2 reads YYEEEE. This CDR3 has 13 amino acids. CDR3 amino acids: CASSSGTRGEQYV. The CDR3 DNA reads as TGTGCCAGCAGCTCCGGGACCCGGGGGGAGCAGTACGTC.

CDR3 loop: CASSLAKGSEQFF. CDR3 DNA sequence: TGCGCCAGCAGCTTGGCCAAAGGGAGTGAGCAGTTCTTC. The V and J genes are TRBV5-1 and TRBJ2-1; D perhaps matches TRBD2 (5 bases). Germline CDR1 SGHRS, CDR2 YFSETQ. V lost 0 bases and J 9 bases, leaving 10 bases between the germline ends. The CDR3 is made up of 13 amino acids.

The gene calls are TRBV9 and TRBJ1-4, with unresolved D. This CDR3 has 15 residues. Trimming removed 0 bases from V and 3 bases from J, with 9 bases in between. Germline V gene lookup returns CDR1 SGDLS and CDR2 YYNGEE. The CDR3 reads CASSVGGGPNEKLFF. The CDR3 DNA is TGTGCCAGCAGCGTAGGGGGAGGGCCTAATGAAAAACTGTTTTTT.

V is TRBV19 and J is TRBJ1-1; D perhaps matches TRBD1 (6 bases). CDR1 is LNHDA, CDR2 SQIVND, per germline (reference sequence). CDR3 length: 14 residues. Trimming left V 6 bases short and J 2 bases short, with 13 bases between. For the CDR3, the DNA is TGTGCCAGTAGACGGCGGGGGGCAAACACTGAAGCTTTCTTT. It specifies CASRRRGANTEAFF.

In the case of this clone: The germline gene is not matched at one end of the junction; a read error may be the cause. The chain combines TRBV5-1 with TRBJ1-1; possibly TRBD1 for D (5 bases). Germline V CDR1 and CDR2: SGHRS, YFSETQ. This CDR3 has 15 residues. The CDR3 nucleotides are TGTGCCAGCAGCTTGACCCCAGGGATGAACACTGAAGCTTTCTTT. Translated: CASSLTPGMNTEAFF.

V is TRBV11-3 and J is TRBJ1-4; TRBD1 matches at 10 bases. The CDR3 is 16 amino acids. In germline, CDR1 is SGHNT, CDR2 YENEEA. V was pared by 4 bases and J by 3 bases, with 5 bases of the junction left unmatched. The CDR3, as DNA: TGTGCCAGCAGCTGGGGACAGGGGAATCCTAATGAAAAACTGTTTTTT. Its protein is CASSWGQGNPNEKLFF.

This chain connects TRBV2 to TRBJ1-1; D not resolved. Germline CDR1 is SNHLY and CDR2 is FYNNEI. The CDR3 spans 11 residues. Between the trimmed V and J ends, which lost 7 bases and 6 bases, there was a span of 9 bases. The CDR3 loop is CASIPVAEAFF. DNA for the CDR3: TGTGCCAGCATACCAGTTGCTGAAGCTTTCTTT.

The gene calls are TRBV18 and TRBJ2-7; TRBD2 aligns across 7 bases. J gave up 4 bases and V 3 bases, and 15 bases lay outside the gene matches. The length of the CDR3 is 17 residues. Germline values: CDR1 KGHSH, CDR2 LQKENI. The CDR3 DNA sequence: TGTGCCAGCTCACCGGGGAGAGGGCGGGAGATGTCTTACGAGCAGTACGTC. It encodes CASSPGRGREMSYEQYV.

This clone came up once. CDR3 sequence: CATSDRRGEYTGELFF. The CDR3 DNA reads as TGTGCCACCAGTGATCGCAGGGGAGAGTACACCGGGGAGCTGTTTTTT. The J gene is TRBJ2-2, the V gene TRBV24-1; D might be TRBD1 (6 bases). V was clipped by 3 bases and J by 3 bases, with 13 bases between them. Germline loops: CDR1 KGHDR, CDR2 SFDVKD. The length of the CDR3 is 16 residues.

Here the CDR3 DNA reads TGTGCCAGCAGTGACTCAGGGGAGGGGCACATTCAGTACTTC. It codes for CASSDSGEGHIQYF. V usage is TRBV6-4 and J usage is TRBJ2-4; 7 bases fit TRBD2. Looked up from germline, CDR1 is MRHNA and CDR2 is SNTAGT. The CDR3 length is 14 residues. Germline trimming cut 0 bases from V and 8 bases from J; bases unmatched to any gene: 4.

This chain links TRBV2 with TRBJ2-1, with 12 bases that match TRBD2. The CDR3 contains 16 residues. Germline trimming cut 11 bases from V and 7 bases from J; bases unmatched to any gene: 15. Germline lookup yields CDR1 SNHLY and CDR2 FYNNEI. CDR3 loop: CAGAKVLAGGRNEQFF. The CDR3 DNA sequence: TGTGCCGGCGCGAAAGTACTAGCGGGGGGCCGGAATGAGCAGTTCTTC.

The chain carries TRBV2 and TRBJ2-1; 10 nucleotides match TRBD1. This CDR3 has 15 amino acids. Germline V gives CDR1 SNHLY, CDR2 FYNNEI. V dropped 8 bases and J dropped 6; count of bases not matched to a gene: 10. The CDR3 DNA sequence: TGTGCCAGCCAATCCGGAGGGACAGGGGTCAATGAGCAGTTCTTC. It yields the protein CASQSGGTGVNEQFF. The complete variable domain, with remaining parts taken from reference TRBV2 and TRBJ2-1, reads EPEVTQTPSHQVTQMGQEVILRCVPISNHLYFYWYRQILGQKVEFLVSFYNNEISEKSEIFDDQFSVERPDGSNFTLKIRSTKLEDSAMYFCASQSGGTGVNEQFFGPGTRLTVL.

The J gene is TRBJ1-4, the V gene TRBV15; D possibly corresponds to TRBD1 (5 bases). Trimming pared 4 bases from V and 10 bases from J, leaving 16 bases between. CDR3 length equals 14 residues. Germline CDR1 LNHNV, CDR2 YYDKDF (reference sequence). The CDR3 DNA follows: TGTGCCACCAGCACCGGGACTGTCGGGGGAAAACTGTTTTTT. Its translation is CATSTGTVGGKLFF.

Only a few counts were recorded for this clone. The J gene is TRBJ2-7, the V gene TRBV4-1, with D hard to call. The germline V gene encodes CDR1 MGHRA and CDR2 YSYEKL. The V and J ends lost 0 bases and 10 bases respectively, with 13 bases between them. The CDR3 covers 13 residues. CDR3 sequence: CASSQDSSTQQYV. DNA of the CDR3: TGCGCCAGCAGCCAAGATTCCTCTACGCAACAGTACGTC.

This chain connects TRBV5-1 to TRBJ1-1, with 8 bases that match TRBD1. The CDR3 runs 14 residues. The germline CDR1 and CDR2 sequences are SGHRS and YFSETQ. V gave up 7 bases and J gave up 4 bases; unmatched junction bases: 9. The CDR3 protein is CASVAGGVATEAFF. CDR3 in DNA: TGCGCCAGCGTTGCAGGGGGCGTCGCCACTGAAGCTTTCTTT. Full variable domain (rest looked up from reference TRBV5-1 and TRBJ1-1): KAGVTQTPRYLIKTRGQQVTLSCSPISGHRSVSWYQQTPGQGLQFLFEYFSETQRNKGNFPGRFSGRQFSNSRSEMNVSTLELGDSALYLCASVAGGVATEAFFGQGTRLTVV.

The chain carries TRBV18 and TRBJ2-5, with 10 bases lining up with TRBD1. The J segment lost 4 bases and the V segment lost 4 bases, leaving 6 bases of the junction unmatched. CDR1 is KGHSH, CDR2 LQKENI, per germline. The CDR3 runs 15 residues. The CDR3 protein is CASSHDRGQVETQYF. The CDR3 DNA reads TGTGCCAGCTCACATGACAGGGGGCAGGTAGAGACCCAGTACTTC. Full variable domain (remainder filled in from reference TRBV18 and TRBJ2-5): NAGVMQNPRHLVRRRGQEARLRCSPMKGHSHVYWYRQLPEEGLKFMVYLQKENIIDESGMPKERFSAEFPKEGPSILRIQQVVRGDSAAYFCASSHDRGQVETQYFGPGTRLLVL.

This chain connects TRBV24-1 to TRBJ1-2; the D is unclear. This CDR3 is 17 amino acids long. From germline, CDR1 is KGHDR and CDR2 SFDVKD. Trimming took 1 base from V and 13 from J, leaving 27 bases between them. The DNA for the CDR3 is TGTGCCACCAGTGATTTTACAAACTATGGCTACACCTTAGGTCTCACCTTC. It is translated as CATSDFTNYGYTLGLTF.

V usage is TRBV11-2 and J usage is TRBJ2-1; 13 bases align to TRBD2. The CDR3 contains 16 residues. Germline V lookup: CDR1 SGHAT, CDR2 FQNNGV. With V trimmed by 3 bases and J by 8 bases, 7 bases remained unmatched. The CDR3 nucleotides are TGTGCCAGCAGCTTCAGGGGACTAGCGGGATTCCATGAGCAGTTCTTC. It translates to CASSFRGLAGFHEQFF.

The V call is TRBV28, the J call TRBJ2-3; weak D call: TRBD2 (6 bases). Germline V gene sequence: CDR1 MDHEN, CDR2 SYDVKM. V was shortened by 2 bases and J by 6 bases, with 15 bases between the two germline ends. CDR3 length: 15 residues. CDR3 in amino acids: CASSLGGASGDTQYF. CDR3 DNA: TGTGCCAGCAGTTTAGGAGGGGCGTCCGGGGATACGCAGTATTTT.

The genes are TRBV3-1 (or the pseudogene TRBV3-2) and TRBJ1-1; D is possibly TRBD1 (5 bases). CDR1 LGHDT and CDR2 YNNKEL come from the germline V gene (reference sequence). The CDR3 totals 11 residues. V was shortened by 4 bases and J by 6 bases, with 6 bases between the two germline ends. As DNA, the CDR3 is TGTGCCAGCAGCCGGGGGGCTGAAGCTTTCTTT. It is translated as CASSRGAEAFF.

The genes are TRBV7-8 and TRBJ2-1; 9 nucleotides match TRBD1. The junction had 6 bases not matched to a gene; V was cut back by 2 bases and J by 7 bases. The CDR3 has 15 amino acids. CDR1 and CDR2 from the germline V gene are SGHVS and FQNEAQ. For the CDR3, the DNA is TGTGCCAGCAGCTTACGATGGGACAGGGAGAATGAGCAGTTCTTC. Protein sequence: CASSLRWDRENEQFF.

The chain combines TRBV30 with TRBJ1-1; D is unresolved. CDR1 and CDR2 from the germline V gene are GTSNPN and SVGIG (reference sequence). CDR3 size: 13 residues. Trimming removed 2 bases from V and 3 bases from J, with 10 bases in between. Here the CDR3 reads CAWSLGRDTEAFF. The CDR3 bases are TGTGCCTGGAGTCTCGGGAGGGACACTGAAGCTTTCTTT.

This rearrangement joins TRBV5-1 to TRBJ2-1, with 12 bases that match TRBD2. Trimming at V came to 2 bases and at J to 7 bases, leaving 10 bases not matched to a gene. Looked up from germline, CDR1 is SGHRS and CDR2 is YFSETQ. The CDR3 has 17 amino acids. CDR3 region: CASSFRGLAGPQNEQFF. The CDR3 bases are TGCGCCAGCAGCTTCCGTGGACTAGCGGGGCCCCAGAATGAGCAGTTCTTC.